Listed below are T cell receptor beta chains from one sample, sequenced in a study of T cell changes during pregnancy in multiple sclerosis. Using immunoSEQ multiplex PCR, the repertoire was profiled, and TCRdb retains in-frame clones only, with some absent. Among fewer than 95,000 clones listed, 92% were seen once. The sequences come from peripheral blood, collected in the first trimester of pregnancy. Receptors were obtained from a female donor in good health, enrolled as a control in a pregnancy study. The CDR3 runs from the conserved cysteine through the conserved F or W. The order of the fields is clone size, J gene, V gene, D gene, CDR3 protein, CDR3 DNA. A D gene is named only where the DNA matches it firmly. Clone size is not always given. Where it is, it says once, few, many or a class for expanded clones.

. | TRBJ1-5 | TRBV6-4 | . | CASSGTVGNQPQHF | TGTGCCAGCAGCGGCACAGTCGGCAATCAGCCCCAGCATTTT
once | TRBJ2-1 | TRBV7-9 | TRBD2 | CASSPLAGGYNEQFF | TGTGCCAGCAGCCCTTTGGCGGGAGGCTACAATGAGCAGTTCTTC
. | TRBJ2-1 | TRBV18 | . | CASSPDSYNEQFF | TGTGCCAGCTCACCAGACAGCTACAATGAGCAGTTCTTC
. | TRBJ1-2 | TRBV28 | TRBD1 | CASSPHQTGPGYTF | TGTGCCAGCAGCCCCCATCAGACAGGGCCCGGCTACACCTTC
. | TRBJ2-7 | TRBV6-6 | TRBD2 | CASSYTSGSHPYEQYF | TGTGCCAGCAGTTACACTAGCGGGAGCCACCCCTACGAGCAGTACTTC
few | TRBJ1-1 | TRBV27 | . | CASSPLGGREAFF | TGTGCCAGCAGTCCCCTCGGAGGGCGGGAAGCTTTCTTT
. | TRBJ1-5 | TRBV21-1 | . | CASSNAPFEGQGEDQPQHF | TGTGCCAGCAGCAATGCGCCTTTTGAGGGACAGGGGGAGGATCAGCCCCAGCATTTT
. | TRBJ2-2 | TRBV7-9 | TRBD1 | CASSFGQANTGELFF | TGTGCCAGCAGCTTTGGACAGGCGAACACCGGGGAGCTGTTTTTT
. | TRBJ2-3 | TRBV6-5 | TRBD2 | CASSFRLAGRTDTQYF | TGTGCCAGCAGTTTCCGACTAGCGGGGCGCACAGATACGCAGTATTTT
. | TRBJ2-1 | TRBV10-3 | . | CAISLTTSSYNEQFF | TGTGCCATCAGTCTGACAACGAGCTCCTACAATGAGCAGTTCTTC
once | TRBJ2-5 | TRBV5-1 | . | CASSLKMGLETQYF | TGCGCCAGCAGCCTGAAGATGGGACTGGAGACCCAGTACTTC
. | TRBJ1-3 | TRBV5-1 | . | CASSLGNSGNTIYF | TGCGCCAGCAGCTTGGGTAACTCTGGAAACACCATATATTTT
. | TRBJ2-7 | TRBV2 | TRBD2 | CASSPRSGGAYEQYF | TGTGCCAGCAGTCCCCGGTCGGGAGGGGCCTACGAGCAGTACTTC
. | TRBJ1-5 | TRBV2 | . | CASKRRTVQPQHF | TGTGCCAGTAAGAGAAGGACAGTTCAGCCCCAGCATTTT
. | TRBJ2-1 | TRBV27 | TRBD2 | CASSLTTSVYEQFF | TGTGCCAGCAGTTTAACGACTAGCGTTTATGAGCAGTTCTTC
. | TRBJ1-1 | TRBV4-1 | . | CASSPQGRNTEAFF | TGCGCCAGCAGCCCTCAGGGTAGGAACACTGAAGCTTTCTTT
once | TRBJ2-6 | TRBV28 | . | CASSRGRANSGANVLTF | TGTGCCAGCAGCAGGGGCAGGGCTAACTCTGGGGCCAACGTCCTGACTTTC
. | TRBJ2-7 | TRBV7-2 | TRBD2 | CASSSGLAGTVEQYF | TGTGCCAGCAGCTCCGGACTAGCGGGAACCGTTGAGCAGTACTTC
. | TRBJ2-1 | TRBV30 | TRBD2 | CAWIPAGTSGKEQFF | TGTGCCTGGATACCGGCTGGGACTAGCGGGAAGGAGCAGTTCTTC
. | TRBJ2-7 | TRBV2 | TRBD2 | CASRLAGDEQYF | TGTGCCAGCAGACTAGCGGGAGACGAGCAGTACTTC